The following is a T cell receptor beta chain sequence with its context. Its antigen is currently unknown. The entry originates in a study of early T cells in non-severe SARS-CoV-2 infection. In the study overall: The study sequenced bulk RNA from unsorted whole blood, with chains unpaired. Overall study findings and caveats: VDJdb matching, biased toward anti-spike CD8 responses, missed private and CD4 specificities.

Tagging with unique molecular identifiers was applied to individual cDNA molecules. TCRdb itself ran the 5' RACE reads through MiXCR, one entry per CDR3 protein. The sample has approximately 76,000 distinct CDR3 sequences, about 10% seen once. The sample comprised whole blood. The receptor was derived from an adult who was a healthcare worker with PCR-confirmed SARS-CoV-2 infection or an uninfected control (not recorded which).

CDR3 DNA: TGTGCCAGCAGCCGCCGGGACTCCTCCTACGAGCAGTACTTC. This sequence encodes CASSRRDSSYEQYF. The chain employs TRBV7-9 and TRBJ2-7, with D tentatively TRBD2 (6 bases). The CDR3 length is 14 residues. Germline V gene lookup returns CDR1 SEHNR and CDR2 FQNEAQ (reference sequence). Between the trimmed V and J ends, which lost 5 bases and 0 bases, there was a span of 11 bases.